The clone carrying this TCR beta chain appeared a few times. Its cognate antigen is unknown. The junction differs from germline at one of its ends, possibly a read error. The germline V gene has CDR1 SSHAT and CDR2 FNYEAQ (reference sequence). The CDR3 spans 13 residues. Runs used v3.0 of the immunoSEQ assay and were done at survey level. The data were produced by immunoSEQ multiplex PCR, yet TCRdb's version contains in-frame clones alone and is incomplete. The sample has tens of thousands of clones; around 84% are singletons. These data are taken from a study of long-term antiretroviral therapy in people with HIV. General observations from the study: Possibly under older ART regimens, blood was drawn between the mid-2000s and the late 2010s.

This chain links TRBV7-7 with TRBJ2-7; no reliable D call. The sequence came from a man younger than 35 with HIV. The sequences come from unsorted PBMCs, collected 0.1 years before starting antiretroviral therapy. CDR3 in amino acids: CASSPLQTYEQYF. In nucleotides, the CDR3 is TGTGCTAGCAGCCCCCTACAGACCTACGAGCAGTACTTC.